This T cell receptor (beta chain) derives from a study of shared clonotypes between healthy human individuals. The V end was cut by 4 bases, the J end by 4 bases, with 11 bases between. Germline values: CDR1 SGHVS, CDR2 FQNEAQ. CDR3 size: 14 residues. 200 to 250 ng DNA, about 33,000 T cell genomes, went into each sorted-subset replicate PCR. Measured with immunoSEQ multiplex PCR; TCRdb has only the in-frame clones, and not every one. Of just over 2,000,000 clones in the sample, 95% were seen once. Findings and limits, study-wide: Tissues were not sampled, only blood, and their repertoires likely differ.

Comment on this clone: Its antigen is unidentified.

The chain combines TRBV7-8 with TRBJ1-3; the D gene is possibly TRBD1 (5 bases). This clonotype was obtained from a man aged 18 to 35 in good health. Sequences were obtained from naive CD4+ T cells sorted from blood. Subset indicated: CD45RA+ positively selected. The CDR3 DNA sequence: TGTGCCAGCAGCTCCCAGGGAAGCGGAAACACCATATATTTT. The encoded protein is CASSSQGSGNTIYF.